This is a list of T cell receptor beta chains from one sample in a study of graft-versus-host responses after intestinal transplantation. Here immunoSEQ multiplex PCR was the method, and the copy in TCRdb shows in-frame clones only, minus some. The sample has under 20,000 clones, about two fifths seen once. Sequencing used alloreactive CD4+ T cells from a mixed lymphocyte reaction culture, obtained before intestinal transplant. The receptor source for this set is a human patient who received an intestinal transplant. Both conserved end residues are part of each CDR3. A D gene is named only where the DNA matches it firmly. The listing skips clone size in some rows; elsewhere it reads once, few, many or a size class.

d_call clone_size j_call v_call cdr3_nt cdr3_aa
TRBD1 - TRBJ1-1 TRBV6-1 TGTGCCAGCAGGGACAGGTCCAAGGGGAACACTGAAGCTTTCTTT CASRDRSKGNTEAFF
- once TRBJ1-2 TRBV6-5 TGTGCCAGCAGTGAAATCACAGGGACGAATGGCTACACCTTC CASSEITGTNGYTF
- few TRBJ2-3 TRBV5-1 TGCGCCAGCAGCTTGGGCAGGGGTGGGGGCTCCACAGATACGCAGTATTTT CASSLGRGGGSTDTQYF
- - TRBJ1-2 TRBV27 TGTGCCAGCAGTTCCATCGGTGGAAGCTACACCTTC CASSSIGGSYTF
- - TRBJ1-2 TRBV7-8 TGTGCCAGCAGCTTAGGACCCAATGGCTACACCTTC CASSLGPNGYTF
- - TRBJ1-2 TRBV11-3 TGTGCCAGCAGCTCCGACAGAAACTATGGCTACACCTTC CASSSDRNYGYTF
- few TRBJ1-1 TRBV19 TGTGCCAGTAGTTGGCCTACGGGGACTGAAGCTTTCTTT CASSWPTGTEAFF
TRBD1 - TRBJ1-5 TRBV2 TGTGCCAGCAGCCTCGACAGGGGCGGTAATCAGCCCCAGCATTTT CASSLDRGGNQPQHF
- - TRBJ2-3 TRBV29-1 TGCAGCGTTGTTTGGGGTTTGGGCACAGATACGCAGTATTTT CSVVWGLGTDTQYF
- - TRBJ2-5 TRBV5-1 TGCGCCAGCAGCTTGGCGGCTGGAGGGGGAGAGACCCAGTACTTC CASSLAAGGGETQYF
TRBD1 - TRBJ1-5 TRBV7-8 TGTGCCAGCAGCTCAGTGACAGGGTCGAGCAATCAGCCCCAGCATTTT CASSSVTGSSNQPQHF
TRBD2 - TRBJ2-5 TRBV5-1 TGCGCCAGCAGCCGAGCGGGGGGGAGGCAAGAGACCCAGTACTTC CASSRAGGRQETQYF
- - TRBJ1-2 TRBV28 TGTGCCAGCAGTTTTCACCCTTGGGGCTACACCTTC CASSFHPWGYTF
- few TRBJ1-1 TRBV18 TGTGCCAGCTCACCACGCGATCTGAACACTGAAGCTTTCTTT CASSPRDLNTEAFF
- few TRBJ1-5 TRBV4-1 TGCGCCAGCAGCCAACCGACGCGAGGCGCTCAGCCCCAGCATTTT CASSQPTRGAQPQHF
- - TRBJ2-3 TRBV7-9 TGTGCCAGCAGCCTTAACACAGGTACGCAGTATTTT CASSLNTGTQYF
TRBD1 - TRBJ2-7 TRBV7-2 TGTGCCAGCGGAGACAGGGGACTTTACGAGCAGTACTTC CASGDRGLYEQYF
- - TRBJ1-2 TRBV5-4 TGTGCCAGCAGGCCCGGAGGGGGGACGGGAGTCTATGGCTACACCTTC CASRPGGGTGVYGYTF
- - TRBJ1-4 TRBV5-1 TGCGCCAGCAGCTTGGGGAGAGGGATTAATGAAAAACTGTTTTTT CASSLGRGINEKLFF
TRBD2 - TRBJ2-7 TRBV5-1 TGCGCCAGCAGCTTCCCGGGGGGAGGGGACGGCTACGAGCAGTACTTC CASSFPGGGDGYEQYF
- - TRBJ1-5 TRBV6-6 TGTGCCAGCAGTTACTCCTCGGTGGATCAGCCCCAGCATTTT CASSYSSVDQPQHF
- - TRBJ1-1 TRBV27 TGTGCCAGCACCCAGGTGGGCGGGAACACTGAAGCTTTCTTT CASTQVGGNTEAFF
TRBD1 - TRBJ1-1 TRBV2 TGTGCCAGGGAGAGAGACAGGGATGAAGCTTTCTTT CARERDRDEAFF
- - TRBJ2-3 TRBV6-6 TGTGCCAGCAGTTACTCGGTCAGAGACCCCACAGATACGCAGTATTTT CASSYSVRDPTDTQYF
- - TRBJ2-2 TRBV30 TGTGCCTGGAGTGTACGTCGGAACACCGGGGAGCTGTTTTTT CAWSVRRNTGELFF
- - TRBJ1-5 TRBV21-1 TGTGCCAGCAGCAGACACAGGGGAAGGGTAAGCAATCAGCCCCAGCATTTT CASSRHRGRVSNQPQHF
- - TRBJ1-1 TRBV10-3 TGTGCCATCAGTCCGAGCCCTGGGAACACTGAAGCTTTCTTT CAISPSPGNTEAFF
TRBD1 - TRBJ2-2 TRBV5-4 TGTGCCAGCAGCTGGGGACAGGGGGGCACCGGGGAGCTGTTTTTT CASSWGQGGTGELFF
TRBD1 - TRBJ2-5 TRBV5-1 TGCGCCAGCAGCCCCCGCGGGACAGGGTACCAAGAGACCCAGTACTTC CASSPRGTGYQETQYF
- - TRBJ1-5 TRBV6-1 TGTGCCAGCGGAGGGTGGCGGGGGGGAGGGCAGCCCCAGCATTTT CASGGWRGGGQPQHF
TRBD2 few TRBJ2-7 TRBV9 TGTGCCAGCAGCTCACCGACTAGCGGCCATTCTCAATCCTACGAGCAGTACTTC CASSSPTSGHSQSYEQYF
- - TRBJ1-2 TRBV6-5 TGTGCCAGCAGGACGGGAACCCGAGGCCTTTATGGCTACACCTTC CASRTGTRGLYGYTF